These T cell receptor beta chains were read from a single sample in a study of sequential checkpoint blockade in melanoma. Method: immunoSEQ multiplex PCR; TCRdb's copy keeps in-frame clones and lacks some. The sample lists 20,000 to 25,000 clones, around 85% occurring once. Specimen: CD8+ T cells sorted from blood (inferred from file names), collected from a patient given nivolumab and ipilimumab in sequence. The source of these receptors is a human donor with melanoma. The CDR3 runs from the conserved cysteine through the conserved F or W. The order of the fields is D gene, V gene, clone size, J gene, CDR3 DNA, CDR3 protein. A D gene is named only where the DNA matches it firmly. Clone size, where shown, is once, few, many, or a class for clones that have expanded.

TRBD2	TRBV5-6	.	TRBJ2-7	TGTGCCAGCAGCTGGTTGCGGGCGGGGGTCTACGAGCAGTACTTC	CASSWLRAGVYEQYF
.	TRBV7-2	.	TRBJ1-1	TGTGCCAGCAGCTCCCATCGGACGGGAGCTTACACTGAAGCTTTCTTT	CASSSHRTGAYTEAFF
.	TRBV28	once	TRBJ2-7	TGTGCCAGCACTCTAACAGAATCCTACGAGCAGTACTTC	CASTLTESYEQYF
.	TRBV9	.	TRBJ2-3	TGTGCCAGCAACCCGAGGGGGGGCACACACACAGATACGCAGTATTTT	CASNPRGGTHTDTQYF
TRBD2	TRBV4-1	once	TRBJ2-1	TGCGCCAGCAGCCAAAGAGCGGGAGGGCCCTACAATGAGCAGTTCTTC	CASSQRAGGPYNEQFF
.	TRBV11-3	.	TRBJ1-5	TGTGCCAGCAGCTTCGGAGCGGGGGTGGGCAATCAGCCCCAGCATTTT	CASSFGAGVGNQPQHF
.	TRBV5-1	few	TRBJ2-7	TGCGCCAGCAGGGGGCCAGAAAACTCCTACGAGCAGTACTTC	CASRGPENSYEQYF
.	TRBV9	once	TRBJ2-6	TGTGCCAGCAGCGTAGGAGAGGGGGGACAGCTCAGCTCTGGGGCCAACGTCCTGACTTTC	CASSVGEGGQLSSGANVLTF
TRBD1	TRBV27	.	TRBJ1-2	TGTGCCAGCAGTTCCCGGACAGGGTGGAGCTACACCTTC	CASSSRTGWSYTF
.	TRBV28	.	TRBJ2-2	TGTGCCAGCAGTTTACCCCACAGGACGAACACCGGGGAGCTGTTTTTT	CASSLPHRTNTGELFF
.	TRBV6-9	few	TRBJ1-5	TGTGCCAGCAGTTATTCGGGAGGCGAGAATCAGCCCCAGCATTTT	CASSYSGGENQPQHF
TRBD2	TRBV2	.	TRBJ2-5	TGTGCCAGCAGGGGGACTAGCGGGGGACAAGAGACCCAGTACTTC	CASRGTSGGQETQYF
.	TRBV6-1	once	TRBJ2-7	TGTGCCAGCAGGAACTACGGGGGGCGCGCCCACGAGCAGTACTTC	CASRNYGGRAHEQYF
TRBD1	TRBV7-9	.	TRBJ2-7	TGTGCCAGCGAAGACAGGGTCTCCTACGAGCAGTACTTC	CASEDRVSYEQYF
TRBD2	TRBV7-9	.	TRBJ2-7	TGTGCCAGCAGCGGGGGACTAGCGGGGCTGCGGAACGAGCAGTACTTC	CASSGGLAGLRNEQYF
TRBD1	TRBV28	few	TRBJ1-5	TGTGCCAGCAGTTCGACAGGGGGAAGCAATCAGCCCCAGCATTTT	CASSSTGGSNQPQHF
TRBD1	TRBV5-4	.	TRBJ2-7	TGTGCCAGCAGCTTGGTGACAGGGGGCCACTACGAGCAGTACTTC	CASSLVTGGHYEQYF
TRBD1	TRBV28	.	TRBJ2-3	TGTGCCAGCAGTTACCCGGGACAGGACACAGATACGCAGTATTTT	CASSYPGQDTDTQYF
TRBD1	TRBV7-8	.	TRBJ2-7	TGTGCCAGCAGCTTAGCGAGGGACAGCTCCTACGAGCAGTACTTC	CASSLARDSSYEQYF
.	TRBV10-1	.	TRBJ2-7	TGCGCCAGCAGTGAGTCTATGGACATGGCCTACGAGCAGTACTTC	CASSESMDMAYEQYF
.	TRBV7-9	medium-sized	TRBJ1-1	TGTGCCAGCAGCTTAGCCCTCGGGGGATCTGAAGCTTTCTTT	CASSLALGGSEAFF
TRBD1	TRBV7-9	.	TRBJ1-2	TGTGCCAGCAGCCCGGGCGGGGCAGGGGGCACCTATGGCTACACCTTC	CASSPGGAGGTYGYTF
.	TRBV6-5	once	TRBJ1-1	TGTGCCAGCAAAATCGGGGGGGAAGCTTTCTTT	CASKIGGEAFF
.	TRBV28	.	TRBJ1-2	TGTGCCAGCAGTTTAAACAGGGTGGACTACACCTTC	CASSLNRVDYTF
TRBD1	TRBV4-1	.	TRBJ1-5	TGCGCCAGCAGCTCCCGGACAGGGGGCAATCAGCCCCAGCATTTT	CASSSRTGGNQPQHF
TRBD1	TRBV28	.	TRBJ2-7	TGTGCCAGCAGTTTACGGGGAAGCTATCTCCCAGGGGGGCAGTACTTC	CASSLRGSYLPGGQYF
.	TRBV4-1	.	TRBJ2-2	TGCGCCAGCAGCCAAGTAAGGGGTGGGGAGCTGTTTTTT	CASSQVRGGELFF
.	TRBV6-6	.	TRBJ2-3	TGTGCCAGCAGTTACGGCCACACAGATACGCAGTATTTT	CASSYGHTDTQYF
.	TRBV9	.	TRBJ2-3	TGTGCCAGCAGCGCCCGTGATACGCAGTATTTT	CASSARDTQYF
TRBD1	TRBV5-5	.	TRBJ1-2	TGTGCCAGCAGCTTGGCCGAGGCAGGGGGATATGGCTACACCTTC	CASSLAEAGGYGYTF
TRBD2	TRBV11-2	.	TRBJ2-7	TGTGCCAGCAGCCTGACTAGCGGGGGCTACGAGCAGTACTTC	CASSLTSGGYEQYF
.	TRBV27	.	TRBJ2-6	TGTGCCAGCAGTCCAGATCGCTCTGGGGCCAACGTCCTGACTTTC	CASSPDRSGANVLTF
.	TRBV27	.	TRBJ2-7	TGTGCCAGCAGTTTATGGCGGAACAAACCCACCTACGAGCAGTACTTC	CASSLWRNKPTYEQYF
.	TRBV6-5	few	TRBJ1-6	TGTGCCGGGGGACTCTCCTATAATTCACCCCTCCACTTT	CAGGLSYNSPLHF
TRBD1	TRBV27	.	TRBJ1-5	TGTGCCAGCACCCCTGGAGGGACAGGGGAGCCCCAGCATTTT	CASTPGGTGEPQHF
TRBD2	TRBV25-1	.	TRBJ2-1	TGTGCCAGCAGTGACCTATTTAGCGGGCTGGACAATGAGCAGTTCTTC	CASSDLFSGLDNEQFF
.	TRBV2	.	TRBJ1-2	TGTGCCAGCAGAGGCGGGACTACTAACTATGGCTACACCTTC	CASRGGTTNYGYTF
TRBD2	TRBV5-4	.	TRBJ2-1	TGTGCCAGCAGCTCGCTAGCGGATCGATACAATGAGCAGTTCTTC	CASSSLADRYNEQFF
TRBD1	TRBV27	.	TRBJ2-7	TGTGCCAGCAGTCTCGGGACAGGGTACGAGCAGTACTTC	CASSLGTGYEQYF
.	TRBV5-1	.	TRBJ1-4	TGCGCCAGCAGCTTGGCCGGACAGAATGAAAAACTGTTTTTT	CASSLAGQNEKLFF
.	TRBV19	few	TRBJ1-6	TGTGCCAGTAGTCCCCTTCGAGAGCAGGGGACACCCCTCCACTTT	CASSPLREQGTPLHF
TRBD1	TRBV11-2	.	TRBJ1-2	TGTGCCAGCAGCGACGGGACAGGGGATTGGCGTGGCTACACCTTC	CASSDGTGDWRGYTF
TRBD1	TRBV29-1	.	TRBJ2-7	TGCAGCGCCTGGACAGGCGGCCTCTACGAGCAGTACTTC	CSAWTGGLYEQYF
TRBD1	TRBV5-1	.	TRBJ2-7	TGCGCCAGCAGTCTAAGACGGAGACAGGGGGTCTACGAGCAGTACTTC	CASSLRRRQGVYEQYF
.	TRBV2	once	TRBJ2-1	TGTGCCAGCAGTGGACGACACGGGGGCAATGAGCAGTTCTTC	CASSGRHGGNEQFF
TRBD2	TRBV7-8	.	TRBJ2-7	TGTGCCAGCAGCTTAGATGGGACTAGCGGGAGGGCTCGCGAGCAGTACTTC	CASSLDGTSGRAREQYF
.	TRBV27	.	TRBJ2-5	TGTGCCAGCGGCTCACAGGCCCAGTACTTC	CASGSQAQYF
.	TRBV6-5	.	TRBJ2-7	TGTGCCAGCAGACAACAGGCTGTGCAGTACTTC	CASRQQAVQYF
TRBD2	TRBV6-4	.	TRBJ2-3	TGTGCCAGCAGTGAAAAAGCGGGGCCAGATACGCAGTATTTT	CASSEKAGPDTQYF
.	TRBV2	.	TRBJ2-1	TGTGCCAGCAGCCGGGATCCCCCAGAGCAGTTCTTC	CASSRDPPEQFF
.	TRBV4-1	.	TRBJ2-7	TGCGCCAGCAGCCAGAGCTACCTCTCCTACGAGCAGTACTTC	CASSQSYLSYEQYF
.	TRBV4-1	.	TRBJ2-5	TGCGCCAGCAGCCAAGCCCCCCAGCGGATGCGGTACTTC	CASSQAPQRMRYF
TRBD1	TRBV4-1	.	TRBJ2-7	TGCGCCAGCAGCCTCGGGACAGGGGGTCCCTACGAGCAGTACTTC	CASSLGTGGPYEQYF
TRBD1	TRBV6-5	once	TRBJ2-7	TGTGCCAGCAGTTCCGGGACAGGGCCCCACGAGCAGTACTTC	CASSSGTGPHEQYF
TRBD1	TRBV4-1	.	TRBJ2-2	TGCGCCAGCAGCCAGAGACAGGGTGGGCCCGGGGAGCTGTTTTTT	CASSQRQGGPGELFF
.	TRBV27	.	TRBJ2-1	TGTGCCAGCAGTTTATCGACAGACAATGAGCAGTTCTTC	CASSLSTDNEQFF
.	TRBV7-2	.	TRBJ2-5	TGTGCCAGCAGCGTGAGACGGGGGGCGGGAGAGACCCAGTACTTC	CASSVRRGAGETQYF